The clone carrying this T cell receptor beta chain came up a few times. These data come from a study of OX40 agonist ivuxolimab in advanced cancers. Study as a whole: Ivuxolimab, an agonist antibody against OX40 (CD134), was given to patients.

V lost 6 bases to trimming and J lost 9 bases; unmatched junction nucleotides: 8. Germline V gene data show CDR1 as SNHLY and CDR2 as FYNNEI. The CDR3 extends over 15 amino acids. The protocol was immunoSEQ multiplex PCR, while the TCRdb copy is restricted to in-frame clones and leaves out a portion. This sample yields more than 45,000 clones, of which less than 85% are seen a single time; approximately 2.8% belongs to the top ten. If patients had autoimmune disease history or systemic immunosuppression, they were excluded. Sample: CD4+ or CD8+ T cells sorted from blood, taken in a trial of the OX40 agonist ivuxolimab. The chain combines TRBV2 with TRBJ1-6, with 10 bases identical to TRBD1. This TCR derives from an adult with an advanced solid tumor such as melanoma, head and neck, liver or kidney cancer. This CDR3 reads CASRDYRDRGSPLHF. CDR3 nucleotides: TGTGCCAGCAGAGACTACCGGGACAGGGGTTCACCCCTCCACTTT.